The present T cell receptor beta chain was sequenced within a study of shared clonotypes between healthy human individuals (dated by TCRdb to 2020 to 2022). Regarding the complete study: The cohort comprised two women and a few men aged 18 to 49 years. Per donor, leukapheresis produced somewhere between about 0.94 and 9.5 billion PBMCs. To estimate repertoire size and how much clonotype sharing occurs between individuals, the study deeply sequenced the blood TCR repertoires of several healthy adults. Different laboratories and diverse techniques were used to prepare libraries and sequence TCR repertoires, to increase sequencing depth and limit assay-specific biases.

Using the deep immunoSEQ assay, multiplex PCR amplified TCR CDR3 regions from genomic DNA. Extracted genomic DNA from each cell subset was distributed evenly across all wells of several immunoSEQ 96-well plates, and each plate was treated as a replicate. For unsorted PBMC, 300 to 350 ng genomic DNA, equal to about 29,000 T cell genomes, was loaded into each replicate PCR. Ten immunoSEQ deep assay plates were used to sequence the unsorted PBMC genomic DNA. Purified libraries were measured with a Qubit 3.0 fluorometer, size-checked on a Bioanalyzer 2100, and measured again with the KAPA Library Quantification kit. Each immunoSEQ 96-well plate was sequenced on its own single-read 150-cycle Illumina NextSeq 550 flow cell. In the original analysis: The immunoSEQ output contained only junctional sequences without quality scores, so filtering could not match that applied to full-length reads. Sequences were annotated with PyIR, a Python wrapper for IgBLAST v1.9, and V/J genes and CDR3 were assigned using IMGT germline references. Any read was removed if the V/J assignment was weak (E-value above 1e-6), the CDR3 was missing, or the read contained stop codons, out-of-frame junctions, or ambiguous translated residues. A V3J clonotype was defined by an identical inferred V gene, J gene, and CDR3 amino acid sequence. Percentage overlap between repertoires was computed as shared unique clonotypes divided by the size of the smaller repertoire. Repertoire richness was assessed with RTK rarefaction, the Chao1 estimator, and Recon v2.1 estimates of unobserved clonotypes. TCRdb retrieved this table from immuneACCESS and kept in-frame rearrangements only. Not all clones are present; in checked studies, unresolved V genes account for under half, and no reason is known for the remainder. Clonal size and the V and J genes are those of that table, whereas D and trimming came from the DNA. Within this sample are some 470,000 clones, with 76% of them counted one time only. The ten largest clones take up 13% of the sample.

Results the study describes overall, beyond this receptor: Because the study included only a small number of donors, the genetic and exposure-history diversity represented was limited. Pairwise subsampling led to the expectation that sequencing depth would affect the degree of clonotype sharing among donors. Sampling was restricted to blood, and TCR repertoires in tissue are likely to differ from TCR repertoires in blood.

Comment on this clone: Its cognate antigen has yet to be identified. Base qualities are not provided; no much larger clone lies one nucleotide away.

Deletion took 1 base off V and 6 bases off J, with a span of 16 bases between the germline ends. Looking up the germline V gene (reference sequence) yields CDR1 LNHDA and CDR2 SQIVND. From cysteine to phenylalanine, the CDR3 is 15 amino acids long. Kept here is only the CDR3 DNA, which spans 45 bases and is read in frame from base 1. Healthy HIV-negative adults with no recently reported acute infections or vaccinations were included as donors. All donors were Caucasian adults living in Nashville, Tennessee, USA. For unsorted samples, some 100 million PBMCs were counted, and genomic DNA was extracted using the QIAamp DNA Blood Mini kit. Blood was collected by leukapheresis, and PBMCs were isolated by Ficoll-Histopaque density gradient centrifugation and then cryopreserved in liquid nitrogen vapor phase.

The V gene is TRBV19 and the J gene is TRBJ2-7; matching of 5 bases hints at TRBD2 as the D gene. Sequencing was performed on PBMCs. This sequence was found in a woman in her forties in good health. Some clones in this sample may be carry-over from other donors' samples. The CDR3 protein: CASSIALAVFSEQYF. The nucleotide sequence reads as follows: TGTGCCAGTAGTATAGCTCTAGCCGTCTTTTCCGAGCAGTACTTC.